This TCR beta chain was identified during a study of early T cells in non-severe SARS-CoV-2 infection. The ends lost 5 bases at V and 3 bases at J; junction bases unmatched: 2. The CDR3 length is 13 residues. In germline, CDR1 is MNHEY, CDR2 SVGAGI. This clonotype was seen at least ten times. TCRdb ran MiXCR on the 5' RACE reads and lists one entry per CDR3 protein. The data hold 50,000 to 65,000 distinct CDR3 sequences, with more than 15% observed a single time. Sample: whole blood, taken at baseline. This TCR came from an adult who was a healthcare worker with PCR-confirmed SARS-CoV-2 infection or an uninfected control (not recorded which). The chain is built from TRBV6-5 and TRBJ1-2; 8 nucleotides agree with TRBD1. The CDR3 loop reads CASSPGGDYGYTF. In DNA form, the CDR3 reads TGTGCCAGCAGTCCAGGGGGCGACTATGGCTACACCTTC.